Below, 9 T cell receptor beta chains from the same sample are listed, as sequenced in a study of T cells in Graves' hyperthyroidism and ophthalmopathy. Amplification yielded TCR beta CDR3 regions, with RNA transcripts as the source. In the first-round RT-PCR of the TCR CDR3, the HTBI primer set was used. Each CDR3 protein gets one entry after TCRdb re-called the multiplex PCR reads with MiXCR. The table has under 650,000 distinct CDR3 sequences, 16% seen once. What was sequenced was blood. The receptors come from a woman aged 25 to 39 with Graves' hyperthyroidism.

This sequence joins TRBV7-2 and TRBJ1-4; TRBD1 aligns across 10 bases. Trimming took 4 bases from V and 7 from J; bases not matched to a gene: 6. The germline CDR1 and CDR2 sequences are SGHTA and FQGNSA. The CDR3 has 15 amino acids. The DNA for the CDR3 is TGTGCCAGCAGCTACCGGGACAGGGGAGGTGAAAAACTGTTTTTT. The encoded protein is CASSYRDRGGEKLFF. Variable domain in full (rest from reference TRBV7-2 and TRBJ1-4): GAGVSQSPSNKVTEKGKDVELRCDPISGHTALYWYRQSLGQGLEFLIYFQGNSAPDKSGLPSDRFSAERTGGSVSTLTIQRTQQEDSAVYLCASSYRDRGGEKLFFGSGTQLSVL.

This clonotype was counted a few times. This chain uses TRBV7-2 with TRBJ1-1; the D is unclear. The CDR3 is 14 amino acids. The germline gives CDR1 SGHTA, CDR2 FQGNSA. The V end lost 5 bases, the J end lost 1 base, and 11 bases lay between the germline ends. CDR3 loop: CASSIWTENTEAFF. The DNA for the CDR3 is TGTGCCAGCAGCATCTGGACGGAGAACACTGAAGCTTTCTTT.

V gene TRBV7-9 combines with J gene TRBJ1-2; 7 bases agree with TRBD1. The J segment lost 4 bases and the V segment lost 1 base, leaving 6 bases of the junction unmatched. The CDR3 loop spans 15 amino acids. CDR1 and CDR2 from the germline V gene are SEHNR and FQNEAQ (reference sequence). The CDR3 loop reads CASSLVPGQIYGYTF. The DNA of the CDR3 is TGTGCCAGCAGCTTAGTACCGGGACAGATCTATGGCTACACCTTC.

There are many counts of this clonotype. The chain uses TRBV29-1 and TRBJ1-2; D is unresolved. Germline V gives CDR1 SQVTM, CDR2 ANQGSEA. The CDR3 is made up of 12 amino acids. V was cut by 7 bases and J by 2 bases, with 11 bases left in between. CDR3: CSAGRHNYGYTF. The CDR3 nucleotides read TGCAGCGCTGGACGGCACAACTATGGCTACACCTTC.

Ten or more counts support this clonotype. This chain connects TRBV20-1 to TRBJ2-2; D is undetermined. The germline gives CDR1 DFQATT, CDR2 SNEGSKA (reference sequence). The V end was cut by 6 bases, the J end by 4 bases, with 12 bases between. The CDR3 has 13 amino acids. For the CDR3, the DNA is TGCAGTGCCAGGCAATTTCGCACCGGGGAGCTGTTTTTT. Translated: CSARQFRTGELFF.

In DNA, the CDR3 is TGCAGTGCTAGTTTACGCAGGGAGCAAGTTGAAGCTTTCTTT. It specifies CSASLRREQVEAFF. This sequence joins TRBV20-1 and TRBJ1-1; D perhaps matches TRBD1 (5 bases). The CDR3 runs to 14 residues. The germline gives CDR1 DFQATT, CDR2 SNEGSKA (reference sequence). Trimming removed 3 bases at V and 7 bases at J, with 18 bases between.

This clonotype occurred many times. V gene TRBV27 combines with J gene TRBJ2-7, with D possibly matching TRBD2 (6 bases). V dropped 0 bases and J dropped 5 bases, with 11 bases sitting between them. The CDR3 length is 14 residues. The germline V gene has CDR1 MNHEY and CDR2 SMNVEV (reference sequence). The DNA for the CDR3 is TGTGCCAGCAGTTTATCGACGGGAGCGGACGAGCAGTACTTC. Translation gives CASSLSTGADEQYF.

This clonotype appeared many times. The chain uses TRBV18 and TRBJ2-2; D is ambiguous. Germline assignment: CDR1 KGHSH and CDR2 LQKENI. This CDR3 contains 13 residues. Trimming took off 5 bases at V and 5 bases at J, with 9 bases between the two ends. For the CDR3, the DNA is TGTGCCAGCTCATCCCTCGGGACCGGGGAGCTGTTTTTT. The encoded protein is CASSSLGTGELFF.

With regard to this clonotype: A much larger clonotype is one base distant, so this may be a read error. This chain joins TRBV6-1 and TRBJ2-1; a possible D gene is TRBD2 (5 bases). The V end was cut by 5 bases, the J end by 10 bases, with 18 bases between. The CDR3 covers 14 residues. From germline, CDR1 is MNHNS and CDR2 SASEGT. The CDR3 is CASSPLGLSNEQFF. Written as DNA, the CDR3 is TGTGCCAGCAGTCCCCTCGGACTGTCTAACGAGCAGTTCTTC.